This T cell receptor beta chain was obtained from a study of identical twins. MiXCR, applied by TCRdb to the 5' RACE reads, yields one record per CDR3 protein. The sample has a few hundred thousand distinct CDR3 sequences, around 15% seen once. Notes on the study in general: Among monozygotic twins, out-of-frame TCR alpha sharing exceeded what models predicted. Insertions ran lower in abundant cord blood beta clonotypes, though not in memory repertoires.

On this clonotype itself: The antigen is undetermined.

The sample was also reused in another study, on yellow fever vaccine responses in identical twins.

Sample: CD4+ T cells sorted from blood. This receptor was identified in a young woman in good health.

For the CDR3, the DNA is TGTGCCACCAGCAGAGTGGCGTGGGGGCGGCCCTACGAGCAGTACTTC. This sequence encodes CATSRVAWGRPYEQYF. The V call is TRBV15, the J call TRBJ2-7; a weak D match, TRBD1 (6 bases). Germline values: CDR1 LNHNV, CDR2 YYDKDF (reference sequence). V lost 1 base, J lost 2 bases, and 15 bases lay in between. This CDR3 spans 16 amino acids.